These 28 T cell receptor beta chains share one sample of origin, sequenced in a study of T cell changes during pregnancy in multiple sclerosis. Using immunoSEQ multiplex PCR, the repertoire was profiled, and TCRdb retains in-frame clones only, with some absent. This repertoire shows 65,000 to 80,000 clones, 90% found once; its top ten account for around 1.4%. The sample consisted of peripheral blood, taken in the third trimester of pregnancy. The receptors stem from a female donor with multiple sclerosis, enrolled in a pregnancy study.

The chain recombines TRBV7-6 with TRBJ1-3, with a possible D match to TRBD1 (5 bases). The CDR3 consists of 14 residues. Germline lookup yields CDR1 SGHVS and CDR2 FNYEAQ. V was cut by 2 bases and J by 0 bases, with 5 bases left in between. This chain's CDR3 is CASSLQGSGNTIYF. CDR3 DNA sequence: TGTGCCAGCAGCTTACAGGGCTCTGGAAACACCATATATTTT.

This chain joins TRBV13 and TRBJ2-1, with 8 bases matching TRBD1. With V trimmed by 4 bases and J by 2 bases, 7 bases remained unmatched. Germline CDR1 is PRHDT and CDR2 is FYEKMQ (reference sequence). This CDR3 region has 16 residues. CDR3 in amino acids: CASSYGQGGTYNEQFF. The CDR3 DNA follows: TGTGCCAGCAGCTACGGACAGGGAGGAACCTACAATGAGCAGTTCTTC.

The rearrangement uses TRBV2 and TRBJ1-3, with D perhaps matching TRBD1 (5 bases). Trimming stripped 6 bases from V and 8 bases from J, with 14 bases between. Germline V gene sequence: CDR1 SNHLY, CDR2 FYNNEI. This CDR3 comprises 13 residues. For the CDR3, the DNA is TGTGCCAGCAGACTCAGGGAGGCATACACCATATATTTT. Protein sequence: CASRLREAYTIYF.

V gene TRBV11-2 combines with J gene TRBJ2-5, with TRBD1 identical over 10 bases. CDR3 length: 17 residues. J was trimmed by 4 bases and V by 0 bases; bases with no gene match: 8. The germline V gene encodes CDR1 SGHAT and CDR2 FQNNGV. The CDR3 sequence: CASSLDMGTGVVETQYF. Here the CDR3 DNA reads TGTGCCAGCAGCTTAGATATGGGGACAGGGGTCGTAGAGACCCAGTACTTC.

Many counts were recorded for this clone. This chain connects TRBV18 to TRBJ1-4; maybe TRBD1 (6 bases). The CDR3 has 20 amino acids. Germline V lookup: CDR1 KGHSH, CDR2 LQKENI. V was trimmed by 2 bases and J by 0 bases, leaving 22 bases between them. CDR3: CASSPNRDRGTYATNEKLFF. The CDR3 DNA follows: TGTGCCAGCTCACCAAACAGGGACCGTGGAACTTATGCAACTAATGAAAAACTGTTTTTT.

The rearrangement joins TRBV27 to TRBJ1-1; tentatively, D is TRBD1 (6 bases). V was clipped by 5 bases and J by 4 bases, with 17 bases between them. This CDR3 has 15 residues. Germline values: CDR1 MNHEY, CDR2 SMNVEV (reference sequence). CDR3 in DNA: TGTGCCAGCAGTCCAGGTCAGGGGAGGGTCACTGAAGCTTTCTTT. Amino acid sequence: CASSPGQGRVTEAFF.

CDR3 region: CASSPTGGSNQPQHF. The CDR3 region has the DNA TGTGCCAGCAGCCCGACAGGGGGTAGCAATCAGCCCCAGCATTTT. The chain couples TRBV6-4 to TRBJ1-5; 9 positions agree with TRBD1. Germline V CDR1 and CDR2: MRHNA, SNTAGT. With 6 bases clipped from V and 0 bases from J, the junction kept 3 bases outside the gene matches. The CDR3 consists of 15 residues.

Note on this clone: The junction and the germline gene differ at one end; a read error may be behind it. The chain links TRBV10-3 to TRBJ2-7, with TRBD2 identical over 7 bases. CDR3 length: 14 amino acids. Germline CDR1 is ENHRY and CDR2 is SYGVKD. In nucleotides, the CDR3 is TGTGCCATCAATGAGCGGGGAGGGGTGGATGAGCAGTACTTC. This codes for CAINERGGVDEQYF.

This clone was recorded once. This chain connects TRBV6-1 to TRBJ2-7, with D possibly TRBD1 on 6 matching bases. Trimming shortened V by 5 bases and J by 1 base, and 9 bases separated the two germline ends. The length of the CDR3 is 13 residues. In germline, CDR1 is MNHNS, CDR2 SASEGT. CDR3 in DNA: TGTGCCAGCAGTTTCGACAGGTCCTACGAGCAGTACTTC. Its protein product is CASSFDRSYEQYF.

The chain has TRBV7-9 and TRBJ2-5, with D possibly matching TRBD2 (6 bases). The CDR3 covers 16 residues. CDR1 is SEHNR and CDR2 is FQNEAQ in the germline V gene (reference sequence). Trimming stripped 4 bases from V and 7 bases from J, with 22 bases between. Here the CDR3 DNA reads TGTGCCAGCAGCTCCTACGGGAGTGACCCCGAGGGGACCCAGTACTTC. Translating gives CASSSYGSDPEGTQYF. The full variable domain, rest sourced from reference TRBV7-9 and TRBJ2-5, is DTGVSQNPRHKITKRGQNVTFRCDPISEHNRLYWYRQTLGQGPEFLTYFQNEAQLEKSRLLSDRFSAERPKGSFSTLEIQRTEQGDSAMYLCASSSYGSDPEGTQYFGPGTRLLVL.

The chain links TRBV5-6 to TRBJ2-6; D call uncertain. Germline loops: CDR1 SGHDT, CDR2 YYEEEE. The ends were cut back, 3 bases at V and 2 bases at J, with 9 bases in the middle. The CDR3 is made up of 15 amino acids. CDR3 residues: CASSYSGTGANVLTF. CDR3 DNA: TGTGCCAGCAGCTACTCAGGTACTGGGGCCAACGTCCTGACTTTC.

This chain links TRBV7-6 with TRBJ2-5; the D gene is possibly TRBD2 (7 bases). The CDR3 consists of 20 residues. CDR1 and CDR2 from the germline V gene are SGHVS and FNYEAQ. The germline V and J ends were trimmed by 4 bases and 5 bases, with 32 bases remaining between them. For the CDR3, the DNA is TGTGCCAGCAGCTCCCGGAGTGGGGGGGGCGGTACGACTCGGGAGGAGACCCAGTACTTC. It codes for CASSSRSGGGGTTREETQYF.

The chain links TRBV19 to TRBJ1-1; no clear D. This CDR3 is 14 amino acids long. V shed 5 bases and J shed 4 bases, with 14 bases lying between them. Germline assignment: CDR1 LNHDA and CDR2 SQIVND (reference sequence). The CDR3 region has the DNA TGTGCCAGTAGTTATGCGGGAAGCGGCACTGAAGCTTTCTTT. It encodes CASSYAGSGTEAFF. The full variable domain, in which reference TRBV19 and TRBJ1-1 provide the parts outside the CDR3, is DGGITQSPKYLFRKEGQNVTLSCEQNLNHDAMYWYRQDPGQGLRLIYYSQIVNDFQKGDIAEGYSVSREKKESFPLTVTSAQKNPTAFYLCASSYAGSGTEAFFGQGTRLTVV.

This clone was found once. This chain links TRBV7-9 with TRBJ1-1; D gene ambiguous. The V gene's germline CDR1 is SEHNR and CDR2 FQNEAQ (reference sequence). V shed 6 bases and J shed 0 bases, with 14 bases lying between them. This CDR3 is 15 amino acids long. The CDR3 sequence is CASRSRESMNTEAFF. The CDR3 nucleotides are TGTGCCAGCAGGTCCCGGGAATCAATGAACACTGAAGCTTTCTTT.

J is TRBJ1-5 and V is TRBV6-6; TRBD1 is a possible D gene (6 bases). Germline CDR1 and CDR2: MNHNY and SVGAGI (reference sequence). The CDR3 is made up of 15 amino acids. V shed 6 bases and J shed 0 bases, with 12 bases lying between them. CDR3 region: CASSGTPHSNQPQHF. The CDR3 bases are TGTGCCAGCAGCGGGACACCCCATAGCAATCAGCCCCAGCATTTT.

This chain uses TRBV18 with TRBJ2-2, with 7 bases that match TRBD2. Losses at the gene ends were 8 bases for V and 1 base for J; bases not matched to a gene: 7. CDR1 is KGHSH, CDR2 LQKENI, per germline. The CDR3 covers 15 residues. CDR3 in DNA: TGTGCCAGCAGAGAGCTAGCGGAGAACACCGGGGAGCTGTTTTTT. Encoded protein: CASRELAENTGELFF.

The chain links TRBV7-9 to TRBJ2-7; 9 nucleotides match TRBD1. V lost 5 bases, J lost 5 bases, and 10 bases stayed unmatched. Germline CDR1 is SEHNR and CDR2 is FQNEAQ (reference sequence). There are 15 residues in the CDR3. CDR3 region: CASSHAGQGKHEQYF. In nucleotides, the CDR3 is TGTGCCAGCAGCCATGCGGGACAGGGTAAGCACGAGCAGTACTTC.

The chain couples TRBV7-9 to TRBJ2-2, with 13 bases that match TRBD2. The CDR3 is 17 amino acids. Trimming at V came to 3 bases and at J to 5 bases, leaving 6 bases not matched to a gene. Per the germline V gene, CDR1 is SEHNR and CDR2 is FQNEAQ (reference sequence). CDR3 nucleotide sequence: TGTGCCAGCAGCTTGGGACTAGCGGGGATCTCAACCGGGGAGCTGTTTTTT. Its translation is CASSLGLAGISTGELFF.

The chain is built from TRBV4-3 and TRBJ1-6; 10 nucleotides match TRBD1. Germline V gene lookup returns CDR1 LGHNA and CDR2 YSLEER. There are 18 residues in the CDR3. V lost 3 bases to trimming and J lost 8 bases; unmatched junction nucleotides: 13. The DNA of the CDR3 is TGCGCCAGCAGCCATCCCGGGACAGGGGTGGGCAGGGATTCACCCCTCCACTTT. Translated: CASSHPGTGVGRDSPLHF.

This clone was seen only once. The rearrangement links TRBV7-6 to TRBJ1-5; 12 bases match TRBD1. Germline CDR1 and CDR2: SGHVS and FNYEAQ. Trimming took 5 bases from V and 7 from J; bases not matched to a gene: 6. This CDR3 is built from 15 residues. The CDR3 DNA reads TGTGCCAGCAGCCCCGGGACAGGGGGCATCCAGCCCCAGCATTTT. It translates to CASSPGTGGIQPQHF.

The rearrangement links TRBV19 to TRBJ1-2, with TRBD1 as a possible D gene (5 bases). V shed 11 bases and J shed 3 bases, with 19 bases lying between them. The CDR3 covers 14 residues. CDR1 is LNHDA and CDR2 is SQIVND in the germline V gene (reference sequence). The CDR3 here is CASSGGDSDYGYTF. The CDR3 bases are TGTGCCTCTAGTGGGGGGGATAGTGACTATGGCTACACCTTC.

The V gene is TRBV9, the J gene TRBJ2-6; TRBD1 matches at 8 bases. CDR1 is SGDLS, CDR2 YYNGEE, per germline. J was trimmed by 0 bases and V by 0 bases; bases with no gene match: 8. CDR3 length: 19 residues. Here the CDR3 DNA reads TGTGCCAGCAGCGTAGAGGGCGGACAGGGCTTCTCTGGGGCCAACGTCCTGACTTTC. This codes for CASSVEGGQGFSGANVLTF.

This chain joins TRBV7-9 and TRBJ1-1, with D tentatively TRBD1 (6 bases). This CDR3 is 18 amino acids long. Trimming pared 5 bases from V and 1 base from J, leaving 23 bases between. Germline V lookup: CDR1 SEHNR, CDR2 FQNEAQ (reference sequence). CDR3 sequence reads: CASSPYRDTSTRNTEAFF. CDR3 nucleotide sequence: TGTGCCAGCAGCCCCTACAGGGACACGAGTACCAGGAACACTGAAGCTTTCTTT. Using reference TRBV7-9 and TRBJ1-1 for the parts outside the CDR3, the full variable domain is DTGVSQNPRHKITKRGQNVTFRCDPISEHNRLYWYRQTLGQGPEFLTYFQNEAQLEKSRLLSDRFSAERPKGSFSTLEIQRTEQGDSAMYLCASSPYRDTSTRNTEAFFGQGTRLTVV.

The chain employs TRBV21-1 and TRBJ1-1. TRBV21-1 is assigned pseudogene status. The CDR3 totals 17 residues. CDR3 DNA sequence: TGTGCCAGCAGTTTAATCCCCAAGGAGGGCCTGGGCACTGAAGCTTTCTTT. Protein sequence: CASSLIPKEGLGTEAFF.

The CDR3 DNA follows: TGTGCCAGCAGCTTAGGGGAGGACGAGCAGTACTTC. Translation: CASSLGEDEQYF. V gene TRBV7-9 combines with J gene TRBJ2-7; the D gene is possibly TRBD2 (6 bases). Germline loops: CDR1 SEHNR, CDR2 FQNEAQ (reference sequence). V was shortened by 1 base and J by 5 bases, with 6 bases between the two germline ends. This CDR3 has 12 residues.

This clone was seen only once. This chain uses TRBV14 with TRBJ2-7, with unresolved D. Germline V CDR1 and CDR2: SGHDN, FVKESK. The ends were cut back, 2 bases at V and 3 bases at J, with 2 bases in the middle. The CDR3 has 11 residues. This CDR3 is CASSQYYEQYF. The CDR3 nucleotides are TGTGCCAGCAGCCAATACTACGAGCAGTACTTC.

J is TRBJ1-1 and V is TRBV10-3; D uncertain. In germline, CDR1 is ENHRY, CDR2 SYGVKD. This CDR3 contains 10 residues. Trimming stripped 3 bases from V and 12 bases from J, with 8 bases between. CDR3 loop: CAISDSETFF. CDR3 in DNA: TGTGCCATCAGTGACTCTGAGACTTTCTTT.

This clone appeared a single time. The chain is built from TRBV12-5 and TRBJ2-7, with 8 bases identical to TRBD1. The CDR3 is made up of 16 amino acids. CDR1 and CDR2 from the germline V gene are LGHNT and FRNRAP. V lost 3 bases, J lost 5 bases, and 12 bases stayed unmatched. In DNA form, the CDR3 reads TGTGCTAGTGGTTTTCTTCTTGACAGGGGTGTCAACGAGCAGTACTTC. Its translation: CASGFLLDRGVNEQYF.